This T cell receptor (beta chain) was identified during a study of blood T cell repertoires in COVID-19. The repertoire was sequenced with immunoSEQ multiplex PCR; TCRdb's copy has only in-frame clones and lacks some. The sample carries around 150,000 clones, 80% to 90% recorded once. V trimming: 0 bases; J trimming: 2 bases; junction bases outside the gene matches: 4. Germline V gene data show CDR1 as MNHEY and CDR2 as SVGAGI. This CDR3 region has 15 residues. The chain uses TRBV6-5 and TRBJ2-7; 7 bases are a match to TRBD1. The receptor was isolated from a man between 65 and 79 years old with acute or convalescent COVID-19. The sequenced material came from peripheral blood. The CDR3 DNA reads as TGTGCCAGCAGTTACTCGAGGACAGGTGCCTACGAGCAGTACTTC. It yields the protein CASSYSRTGAYEQYF.